The 27 T cell receptor beta chains below come from one sample, sequenced in a study of early T cells in non-severe SARS-CoV-2 infection. One entry per CDR3 protein results from TCRdb running MiXCR on the 5' RACE reads. The table lists 40,000 to 50,000 distinct CDR3 sequences, roughly 12% of them singletons. The sequencing input was whole blood. The receptors were sampled from an adult who was a healthcare worker with PCR-confirmed SARS-CoV-2 infection or an uninfected control (not recorded which).

This clonotype was recorded many times. The chain combines TRBV2 with TRBJ2-2; 15 bases are shared with TRBD2. There are 16 residues in the CDR3. Germline trimming cut 8 bases from V and 8 bases from J; bases unmatched to any gene: 9. Germline loops: CDR1 SNHLY, CDR2 FYNNEI. CDR3 region: CASGGLAGGFSGELFF. CDR3 in DNA: TGTGCCAGCGGGGGACTAGCGGGAGGTTTTAGTGGGGAGCTGTTTTTT.

In this sample, this clonotype turned up many times. V gene TRBV29-1 combines with J gene TRBJ2-1; tentatively, D is TRBD2 (7 bases). This CDR3 has 13 amino acids. In germline, CDR1 is SQVTM, CDR2 ANQGSEA. Trimming stripped 0 bases from V and 10 bases from J, with 13 bases between. DNA for the CDR3: TGCAGCGTTGAAGAGATACAGGGAGGGGAGCAGTTCTTC. Its protein is CSVEEIQGGEQFF.

This clonotype has ten or more counts. The rearrangement links TRBV27 to TRBJ1-5, with TRBD1 identical over 8 bases. Losses at the gene ends were 6 bases for V and 2 bases for J; bases not matched to a gene: 6. CDR3 length: 15 amino acids. Per germline, CDR1 MNHEY and CDR2 SMNVEV (reference sequence). The CDR3 reads CASSGQTGGNQPQHF. Written as DNA, the CDR3 is TGTGCCAGCAGCGGCCAGACAGGGGGCAATCAGCCCCAGCATTTT.

This clonotype was recorded at least ten times. The rearrangement links TRBV7-2 to TRBJ1-4; D might be TRBD1 (5 bases). Per germline, CDR1 SGHTA and CDR2 FQGNSA. The CDR3 is 17 amino acids. Trimming removed 5 bases from V and 0 bases from J, with 16 bases in between. Written as DNA, the CDR3 is TGTGCCAGCAGCCAGTCAGGGCCCCATGCAACTAATGAAAAACTGTTTTTT. Translating gives CASSQSGPHATNEKLFF.

The table lists this clonotype with many counts. The DNA of the CDR3 is TGCAGCGTTGAAGACGTGTCTAGCGGGACCTACGAGCAGTACTTC. Translation gives CSVEDVSSGTYEQYF. J is TRBJ2-7 and V is TRBV29-1; 9 bases map to TRBD2. The junction had 5 bases not matched to a gene; V was cut back by 0 bases and J by 2 bases. This CDR3 has 15 amino acids. Looked up from germline, CDR1 is SQVTM and CDR2 is ANQGSEA.

The CDR3 spells CASSWTSGRPPDTQYF. For the CDR3, the DNA is TGTGCCAGCAGCTGGACTAGCGGGAGACCCCCAGATACGCAGTATTTT. The J gene is TRBJ2-3, the V gene TRBV7-2, with 13 bases matching TRBD2. CDR1 is SGHTA, CDR2 FQGNSA, per germline. J was trimmed by 4 bases and V by 4 bases; bases with no gene match: 5. The CDR3 extends over 16 amino acids.

This clonotype was seen ten or more times. The chain has TRBV28 and TRBJ1-5; TRBD1 agrees at 7 bases. There are 15 residues in the CDR3. Unmatched junction bases numbered 8, after V lost 4 bases and J lost 5 bases. CDR1 and CDR2 from the germline V gene are MDHEN and SYDVKM. The CDR3 DNA is TGTGCCAGCAGTTCCAGGGACAGCCCCTATCAGCCCCAGCATTTT. It specifies CASSSRDSPYQPQHF.

This clonotype came up many times. V gene TRBV27 combines with J gene TRBJ2-1; 7 bases align to TRBD2. Per germline, CDR1 MNHEY and CDR2 SMNVEV (reference sequence). CDR3 length equals 14 residues. The ends lost 3 bases at V and 9 bases at J; junction bases unmatched: 8. The CDR3 DNA reads TGTGCCAGCAGTTTGAGCGGGGTGGGGACTGAGCAGTTCTTC. Its translation: CASSLSGVGTEQFF.

This clonotype was picked up many times. The chain couples TRBV28 to TRBJ2-4; 7 nucleotides match TRBD2. Trimming at V came to 2 bases and at J to 6 bases, leaving 4 bases not matched to a gene. The CDR3 is 14 amino acids. Germline V gene sequence: CDR1 MDHEN, CDR2 SYDVKM. The CDR3 protein is CASSLRGRGNIQYF. The CDR3 coding sequence is TGTGCCAGCAGTTTACGCGGGAGAGGAAACATTCAGTACTTC.

This clonotype has ten or more counts. J is TRBJ1-2 and V is TRBV28; 8 bases align to TRBD1. V lost 0 bases, J lost 6 bases, and 0 bases stayed unmatched. The CDR3 has 13 amino acids. In germline, CDR1 is MDHEN, CDR2 SYDVKM. CDR3 coding DNA: TGTGCCAGCAGTTTATGGGGACAGGATGGCTACACCTTC. Encoded protein: CASSLWGQDGYTF.

This clonotype was recorded a few times. V is TRBV7-2 and J is TRBJ2-7; D perhaps matches TRBD2 (6 bases). The CDR3 loop spans 12 amino acids. In germline, CDR1 is SGHTA, CDR2 FQGNSA. V gave up 4 bases and J gave up 4 bases, with 8 bases separating them. Written as DNA, the CDR3 is TGTGCCAGCAGCTCGGGACTTTACGAGCAGTACTTC. Its protein product is CASSSGLYEQYF.

This chain uses TRBV7-3 with TRBJ2-2; maybe TRBD1 (5 bases). CDR3 size: 14 residues. V was trimmed by 2 bases and J by 6 bases, leaving 10 bases between them. Germline values: CDR1 SGHTA, CDR2 FQGTGA. The CDR3 loop reads CASSLPPGSGELFF. DNA of the CDR3: TGTGCCAGCAGCTTACCACCAGGGTCCGGGGAGCTGTTTTTT.

This clonotype was detected a few times. The chain is built from TRBV7-8 and TRBJ2-5; TRBD2 agrees at 9 bases. Losses at the gene ends were 5 bases for V and 3 bases for J; bases not matched to a gene: 4. The CDR3 is 14 amino acids. Germline V gene lookup returns CDR1 SGHVS and CDR2 FQNEAQ. CDR3 loop: CASSRGRAEETQYF. Here the CDR3 DNA reads TGTGCCAGCAGCCGCGGGAGGGCCGAAGAGACCCAGTACTTC.

In this sample, this clonotype turned up a few times. The V gene is TRBV27, the J gene TRBJ1-5, with a possible D match to TRBD1 (5 bases). Per the germline V gene, CDR1 is MNHEY and CDR2 is SMNVEV (reference sequence). CDR3 length: 17 amino acids. V shed 1 base and J shed 6 bases, with 19 bases lying between them. In nucleotides, the CDR3 is TGTGCCAGCAGTTTATTTGGAGCCCAGGGTCTAAGTCAGCCCCAGCATTTT. Its protein product is CASSLFGAQGLSQPQHF.

The chain is built from TRBV28 and TRBJ2-7; 10 bases align to TRBD1. This CDR3 is built from 14 residues. Germline V gene data show CDR1 as MDHEN and CDR2 as SYDVKM. Germline trimming cut 6 bases from V and 2 bases from J; bases unmatched to any gene: 4. The CDR3 DNA follows: TGTGCCAGCAGAACCGGGACAGGGGCCTACGAGCAGTACTTC. The encoded protein is CASRTGTGAYEQYF.

This clonotype came up many times. The V call is TRBV29-1, the J call TRBJ2-7, with D perhaps matching TRBD1 (6 bases). The length of the CDR3 is 11 residues. The V gene lost 4 bases and the J gene lost 2 bases, with 6 bases spanning the gap. Germline lookup yields CDR1 SQVTM and CDR2 ANQGSEA. The CDR3 sequence is CSVGTAYEQYF. In nucleotides, the CDR3 is TGCAGCGTTGGGACAGCCTACGAGCAGTACTTC.

In this sample, this clonotype turned up a few times. This chain connects TRBV12-3 or TRBV12-4 to TRBJ2-3, with a weak D call TRBD2 (6 bases). V lost 5 bases and J lost 2, with 14 bases in between. The CDR3 is 15 amino acids. CDR3 loop: CASSQTGLYTDTQYF. The CDR3 coding sequence is TGTGCCAGCAGTCAAACGGGACTTTACACAGATACGCAGTATTTT.

The gene calls are TRBV2 and TRBJ1-1; D remains ambiguous. V lost 6 bases and J lost 1, with 6 bases in between. The CDR3 spans 12 residues. Germline-derived CDR1 and CDR2 are SNHLY and FYNNEI. CDR3 residues: CASSQQNTEAFF. In DNA, the CDR3 is TGTGCCAGCAGCCAGCAGAACACTGAAGCTTTCTTT.

This clonotype came up a few times. The CDR3 reads CASQPDNYGYTF. CDR3 bases: TGTGCCAGCCAACCGGATAACTATGGCTACACCTTC. The rearrangement joins TRBV10-3 to TRBJ1-2; D not certain. The germline V gene encodes CDR1 ENHRY and CDR2 SYGVKD. V lost 10 bases to trimming and J lost 1 base, with 10 bases between them. The CDR3 is 12 residues long.

This sequence joins TRBV4-1 and TRBJ2-2, with unresolved D. The CDR3 is 13 amino acids. CDR1 is MGHRA and CDR2 is YSYEKL in the germline V gene. V was pared by 2 bases and J by 5 bases, with 6 bases between. The CDR3 region has the DNA TGCGCCAGCAGCCAATTGTCGACCGGGGAGCTGTTTTTT. Amino acids: CASSQLSTGELFF.

In nucleotides, the CDR3 is TGTGCCAGCAGTCGAAACTGGGACGGCGAGCAGTACTTC. Residues: CASSRNWDGEQYF. The chain joins TRBV28 to TRBJ2-7; D is perhaps TRBD1 or TRBD2 (5 bases each). The CDR3 runs to 13 residues. Germline V gene lookup returns CDR1 MDHEN and CDR2 SYDVKM. V dropped 5 bases and J dropped 6 bases, with 14 bases sitting between them.

This clonotype was counted ten times or more. The rearrangement uses TRBV7-2 and TRBJ2-2, with 10 bases that match TRBD2. The junction had 7 bases not matched to a gene; V was cut back by 1 base and J by 5 bases. In germline, CDR1 is SGHTA, CDR2 FQGNSA. This CDR3 is 17 amino acids long. The chain's CDR3 is CASSLDRPLAGTGELFF. DNA of the CDR3: TGTGCCAGCAGCTTAGATAGGCCACTAGCGGGAACCGGGGAGCTGTTTTTT.

This clonotype has at least ten counts. The genes are TRBV12-3 or TRBV12-4 and TRBJ1-1; a possible D gene is TRBD1 (5 bases). Trimming took 6 bases from V and 0 from J, leaving 17 bases between them. The CDR3 extends over 16 amino acids. The CDR3 DNA sequence: TGTGCCAGCAGCCGTCGAGCAGGGACCTTGAACACTGAAGCTTTCTTT. Its protein is CASSRRAGTLNTEAFF.

Ten or more counts support this clonotype. This chain links TRBV6-5 with TRBJ2-7; the D gene is possibly TRBD2 (5 bases). Germline V lookup: CDR1 MNHEY, CDR2 SVGAGI. The V and J ends lost 8 bases and 2 bases respectively, with 16 bases between them. This CDR3 has 14 amino acids. In DNA form, the CDR3 reads TGTGCCAGCCGGAACGGGATTGGAGCCTACGAGCAGTACTTC. This encodes CASRNGIGAYEQYF.

This chain joins TRBV3-1 and TRBJ1-5; D call uncertain. Germline-derived CDR1 and CDR2 are LGHDT and YNNKEL (reference sequence). This CDR3 comprises 15 residues. The V and J ends lost 1 base and 4 bases respectively, with 11 bases between them. The CDR3: CASSQVQDPNQPQHF. The CDR3 DNA reads as TGTGCCAGCAGCCAAGTGCAGGACCCGAATCAGCCCCAGCATTTT.

In this sample, this clonotype turned up many times. The chain joins TRBV7-2 to TRBJ2-3, with D perhaps TRBD1 or TRBD2 (5 bases each). Germline V gene sequence: CDR1 SGHTA, CDR2 FQGNSA. V was pared by 1 base and J by 0 bases, with 14 bases between. The CDR3 runs 17 residues. CDR3 amino acids: CASSLGGPTISTDTQYF. In nucleotides, the CDR3 is TGTGCCAGCAGCTTAGGGGGACCAACCATTAGCACAGATACGCAGTATTTT.

In this sample, this clonotype turned up a few times. The chain employs TRBV5-1 and TRBJ2-5; TRBD1 agrees at 8 bases. The CDR3 length is 15 residues. The V gene's germline CDR1 is SGHRS and CDR2 YFSETQ. V was clipped by 6 bases and J by 2 bases; unmatched bases: 9. The CDR3 nucleotides are TGCGCCAGCATGGATTCGACAGGGGTACAAGAGACCCAGTACTTC. Translation gives CASMDSTGVQETQYF.